These T cell receptor beta chains were read from a single sample in a study of CD8+ T cells in alopecia areata. Measured with immunoSEQ multiplex PCR; TCRdb has only the in-frame clones, and not every one. This sample yields about 23,000 clones, of which around 56% are seen a single time; roughly a third belongs to the top ten. Sequenced input: NKG2D-high CD8+ T cells sorted from blood. All receptors derive from a human donor with alopecia areata. Both conserved end residues are part of each CDR3. Each record gives: D gene, clone size, V gene, J gene, CDR3 protein, CDR3 DNA. A D gene is named only where the DNA matches it firmly. The size entry is marked missing in some rows and otherwise reads once, few, many or a size class.

TRBD1	.	TRBV29-1	TRBJ1-1	CSSGTGDSEAFF	TGCAGCTCCGGGACAGGGGATTCTGAAGCTTTCTTT
.	.	TRBV5-4	TRBJ1-5	CASSFNDQPQHF	TGTGCCAGCAGCTTTAACGATCAGCCCCAGCATTTT
.	.	TRBV7-9	TRBJ2-7	CASSPGDEQYF	TGTGCCAGCAGCCCGGGTGACGAGCAGTACTTC
.	.	TRBV2	TRBJ1-5	CASSGGSNQPQHF	TGTGCCAGCAGCGGCGGGAGCAATCAGCCCCAGCATTTT
.	.	TRBV14	TRBJ1-2	CASSSALSYGYTF	TGTGCCAGCAGCTCGGCCCTATCCTATGGCTACACCTTC
.	.	TRBV14	TRBJ2-3	CASSLTEESEDTQYF	TGTGCCAGCAGCCTGACAGAAGAAAGTGAAGATACGCAGTATTTT
.	.	TRBV7-3	TRBJ2-1	CASSLGGQGARKREFDEQFF	TGTGCCAGCAGCTTAGGAGGCCAGGGGGCGCGAAAGCGGGAGTTCGATGAGCAGTTCTTC
TRBD2	few	TRBV29-1	TRBJ2-1	CSVEGGEGLAANSYNEQFF	TGCAGCGTTGAAGGGGGGGAGGGACTAGCGGCTAACTCCTACAATGAGCAGTTCTTC
TRBD2	.	TRBV13	TRBJ2-1	CASTWGGGNEQFF	TGTGCCAGCACTTGGGGCGGGGGCAATGAGCAGTTCTTC
.	.	TRBV28	TRBJ2-7	CASSFQTVSYEQYF	TGTGCCAGCAGTTTTCAGACAGTAAGCTACGAGCAGTACTTC
.	medium-sized	TRBV28	TRBJ2-7	CASSLLLPSYEQYF	TGTGCCAGCAGTTTACTGTTACCCTCCTACGAGCAGTACTTC
TRBD2	.	TRBV7-3	TRBJ2-5	CASSVGTSGSRETQYF	TGTGCCAGCAGCGTGGGGACTAGCGGGAGTAGAGAGACCCAGTACTTC
.	few	TRBV7-9	TRBJ2-1	CASSWGDFSYNEQFF	TGTGCCAGCAGCTGGGGGGACTTCTCCTACAATGAGCAGTTCTTC
.	large	TRBV19	TRBJ2-1	CASSGEQGGLYNEQFF	TGTGCCAGTAGTGGGGAACAGGGAGGGCTCTACAATGAGCAGTTCTTC
.	.	TRBV14	TRBJ1-2	CASSPWGSRGTTF	TGTGCCAGCAGCCCATGGGGCAGCCGTGGAACCACCTTC
TRBD2	.	TRBV7-3	TRBJ2-1	CASSLGTSVYNEQFF	TGTGCCAGCAGCCTGGGGACTAGCGTCTACAATGAGCAGTTCTTC
TRBD2	.	TRBV5-1	TRBJ2-1	CASSETGTRVLGEQFF	TGCGCCAGCAGCGAAACCGGGACTAGGGTTCTCGGTGAGCAGTTCTTC
.	few	TRBV5-1	TRBJ2-3	CASSSNYEEYF	TGCGCCAGCAGCTCAAACTATGAAGAGTATTTT
.	.	TRBV28	TRBJ1-1	CASSLPWGTEAFF	TGTGCCAGCAGTTTACCGTGGGGCACTGAAGCTTTCTTT
TRBD1	.	TRBV30	TRBJ2-7	CAWTPGQGLHEQYF	TGTGCCTGGACGCCGGGACAGGGTTTACACGAGCAGTACTTC
TRBD1	few	TRBV9	TRBJ2-1	CASSVARTGLDEQFF	TGTGCCAGCAGCGTAGCTCGGACAGGGCTGGATGAGCAGTTCTTC
.	.	TRBV15	TRBJ2-2	CATSRVAGELFF	TGTGCCACCAGCAGAGTTGCCGGGGAGCTGTTTTTT
TRBD1	few	TRBV9	TRBJ1-4	CASSDTGATNEKLFF	TGTGCCAGCAGCGACACAGGGGCAACTAATGAAAAACTGTTTTTT
TRBD1	.	TRBV9	TRBJ1-1	CASSVAGTGVPEAFF	TGTGCCAGCAGCGTAGCCGGGACAGGGGTCCCTGAAGCTTTCTTT
TRBD1	few	TRBV4-1	TRBJ2-7	CASSQDPGTAIYEQYF	TGCGCCAGCAGCCAAGATCCCGGGACAGCTATCTACGAGCAGTACTTC
.	.	TRBV23-1	TRBJ1-5	CASSQFRENQPQHF	TGCGCCAGCAGTCAGTTCCGGGAGAATCAGCCCCAGCATTTT
.	.	TRBV19	TRBJ2-7	CASSAGTVYEQYF	TGTGCCAGTAGTGCGGGGACTGTCTACGAGCAGTACTTC
.	few	TRBV4-1	TRBJ2-5	CASSQEEVRRNQETQYF	TGCGCCAGCAGCCAAGAAGAGGTCAGGAGAAACCAAGAGACCCAGTACTTC
.	.	TRBV5-1	TRBJ2-3	CASSTGTDTQYF	TGCGCCAGCAGCACCGGCACAGATACGCAGTATTTT
.	.	TRBV4-1	TRBJ2-2	CASSPRTENTGELFF	TGCGCCAGCAGCCCTCGGACGGAAAACACCGGGGAGCTGTTTTTT
TRBD1	.	TRBV7-8	TRBJ1-5	CASSLGTGIGLQPQHF	TGTGCCAGCAGCTTAGGGACAGGTATCGGGTTGCAGCCCCAGCATTTT
TRBD1	.	TRBV6-5	TRBJ1-2	CASIGTGGVLRGYTF	TGTGCCAGCATCGGGACAGGGGGCGTTTTACGTGGCTACACCTTC
.	.	TRBV9	TRBJ2-7	CASSVGVLDYEQYF	TGTGCCAGCAGCGTAGGTGTCCTAGACTACGAGCAGTACTTC
.	many	TRBV6-5	TRBJ2-3	CASSYSMASSTDTQYF	TGTGCCAGCAGTTACTCAATGGCCAGTAGTACAGATACGCAGTATTTT
TRBD1	.	TRBV2	TRBJ1-4	CASTGTGVPEILLEESEKLFF	TGTGCCAGCACCGGGACAGGGGTGCCGGAAATCCTCTTGGAGGAAAGCGAAAAACTGTTTTTT
.	few	TRBV9	TRBJ2-1	CASSDDSSYNEQFF	TGTGCCAGCAGCGACGACTCCTCCTACAATGAGCAGTTCTTC
TRBD1	few	TRBV5-1	TRBJ1-2	CASSPYRGSEGYTF	TGCGCCAGCAGCCCGTACAGGGGTTCGGAAGGCTACACCTTC
.	.	TRBV6-6	TRBJ2-6	CASRGKLAPGANVLTF	TGTGCCAGCAGGGGAAAACTAGCTCCTGGGGCCAACGTCCTGACTTTC
TRBD1	.	TRBV5-1	TRBJ2-2	CASRIPDRATGELFF	TGCGCCAGCAGGATCCCCGACAGGGCAACCGGGGAGCTGTTTTTT
TRBD1	.	TRBV27	TRBJ2-7	CASSGNRDRGSYEQYF	TGTGCCAGCAGTGGAAACCGGGACAGGGGCTCCTACGAGCAGTACTTC
.	.	TRBV19	TRBJ2-2	CASSIYRRRGNTGELFF	TGTGCCAGTAGTATATATAGGAGGAGGGGGAACACCGGGGAGCTGTTTTTT
TRBD2	.	TRBV29-1	TRBJ2-7	CSAQLSSGSVVVEYF	TGCAGCGCCCAACTTAGCAGCGGGAGCGTGGTAGTGGAGTACTTC
.	few	TRBV29-1	TRBJ2-1	CSVVPSREQFF	TGCAGCGTTGTCCCCTCACGGGAGCAGTTCTTC
.	.	TRBV11-2	TRBJ2-4	CASSSHPAEGRYF	TGTGCCAGCAGCTCACACCCGGCGGAGGGCCGGTACTTC
TRBD1	.	TRBV7-8	TRBJ1-5	CASSSGQGTASNQPQHF	TGTGCCAGCAGCTCAGGACAGGGGACAGCTAGCAATCAGCCCCAGCATTTT
.	.	TRBV27	TRBJ2-1	CASSLAAGGDNEQFF	TGTGCCAGCAGTTTAGCGGCGGGTGGCGACAATGAGCAGTTCTTC
.	.	TRBV9	TRBJ1-3	CASSPEQGSGNTIYF	TGTGCCAGCAGTCCCGAACAGGGTTCTGGAAACACCATATATTTT
.	.	TRBV2	TRBJ1-2	CASSEVVGYTF	TGTGCCAGCAGTGAGGTGGTTGGCTACACCTTC
TRBD1	.	TRBV2	TRBJ2-4	CASEITPAGQGLAKNIQYF	TGTGCCAGCGAGATTACTCCAGCGGGACAGGGGCTAGCCAAAAACATTCAGTACTTC
.	few	TRBV29-1	TRBJ1-1	CSVEVGDTEAFF	TGCAGCGTTGAAGTCGGGGACACTGAAGCTTTCTTT
.	.	TRBV4-1	TRBJ2-1	CASSHGYGEGTYNEQFF	TGCGCCAGCAGCCATGGTTACGGGGAAGGAACGTACAATGAGCAGTTCTTC
.	.	TRBV29-1	TRBJ2-1	CSVEDFSQGNEQFF	TGCAGCGTTGAAGATTTCAGTCAGGGGAATGAGCAGTTCTTC
TRBD1	.	TRBV19	TRBJ2-7	CASSTYRGSYEQYF	TGTGCCAGTAGCACCTACAGGGGGTCCTACGAGCAGTACTTC
.	.	TRBV21-1	TRBJ1-2	CASSHNYGYTF	TGTGCCAGCAGCCATAACTATGGCTACACCTTC